One TCR beta chain is described in this entry. As originally analysed: Amplified reference gene primers provided the basis for estimating nucleated cell counts. The method was immunoSEQ multiplex PCR; TCRdb's version includes in-frame clones alone and lacks a portion of them. The DNA gave D and trimming, while V, J and clone size come from that table. The sample shows some 130,000 clones, roughly 81% of them seen only once. This entry belongs to a study of blood T cell repertoires in COVID-19. Study-level information: COVID-19 samples from acute and convalescent phases originated in the United States, Italy and Spain. Sources were T cells, B-cell-depleted T cells, or PBMCs; the material itself was cDNA or gDNA.

Per germline, CDR1 MNHNS and CDR2 SASEGT. Trimming shortened V by 1 base and J by 4 bases, and 7 bases separated the two germline ends. The CDR3 runs to 13 residues. V and J are TRBV6-1 and TRBJ1-2, with unresolved D. The sample comprised peripheral blood. The receptor comes from a human donor in a cohort sampled during active COVID-19. This CDR3 is CASSEGEGYGYTF. The CDR3 DNA sequence: TGTGCCAGCAGTGAAGGGGAGGGCTATGGCTACACCTTC.